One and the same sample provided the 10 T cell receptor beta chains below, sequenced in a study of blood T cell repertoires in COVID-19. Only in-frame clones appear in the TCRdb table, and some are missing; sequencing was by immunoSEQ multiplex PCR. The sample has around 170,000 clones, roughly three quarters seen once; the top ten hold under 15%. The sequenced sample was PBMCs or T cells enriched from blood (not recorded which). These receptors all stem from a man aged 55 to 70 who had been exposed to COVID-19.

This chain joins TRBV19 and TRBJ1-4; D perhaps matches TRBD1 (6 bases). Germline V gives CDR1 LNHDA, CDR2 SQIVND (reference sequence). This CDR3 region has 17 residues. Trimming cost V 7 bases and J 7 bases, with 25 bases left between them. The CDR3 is CASTGRGGGGRSEKLFF. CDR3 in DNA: TGTGCCAGTACCGGCAGGGGTGGCGGGGGAAGGAGTGAAAAACTGTTTTTT.

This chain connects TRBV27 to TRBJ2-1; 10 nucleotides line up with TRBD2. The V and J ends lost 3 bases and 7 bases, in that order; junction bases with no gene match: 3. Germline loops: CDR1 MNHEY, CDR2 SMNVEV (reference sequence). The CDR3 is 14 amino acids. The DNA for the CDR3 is TGTGCCAGCAGTTTTGAGACTAGCGGGAATGAGCAGTTCTTC. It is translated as CASSFETSGNEQFF.

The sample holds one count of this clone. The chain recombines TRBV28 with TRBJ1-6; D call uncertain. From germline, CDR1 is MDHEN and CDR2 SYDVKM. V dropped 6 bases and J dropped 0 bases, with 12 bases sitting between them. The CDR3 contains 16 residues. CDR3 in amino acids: CASSSGGPSYNSPLHF. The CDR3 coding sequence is TGTGCCAGCAGCTCGGGAGGGCCCTCCTATAATTCACCCCTCCACTTT. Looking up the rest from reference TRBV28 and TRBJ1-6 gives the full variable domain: DVKVTQSSRYLVKRTGEKVFLECVQDMDHENMFWYRQDPGLGLRLIYFSYDVKMKEKGDIPEGYSVSREKKERFSLILESASTNQTSMYLCASSSGGPSYNSPLHFGNGTRLTVT.

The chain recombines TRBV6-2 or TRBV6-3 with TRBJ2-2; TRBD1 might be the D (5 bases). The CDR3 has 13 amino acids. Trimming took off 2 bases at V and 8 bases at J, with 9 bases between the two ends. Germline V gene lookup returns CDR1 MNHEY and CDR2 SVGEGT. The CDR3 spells CASSYLRGGELFF. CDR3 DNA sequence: TGTGCCAGCAGTTACCTAAGGGGAGGGGAGCTGTTTTTT.

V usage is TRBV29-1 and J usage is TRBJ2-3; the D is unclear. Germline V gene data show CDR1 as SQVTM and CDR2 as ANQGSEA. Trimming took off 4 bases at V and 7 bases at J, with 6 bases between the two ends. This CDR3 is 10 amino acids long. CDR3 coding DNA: TGCAGCGTTGGAGGATATACGCAGTATTTT. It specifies CSVGGYTQYF.

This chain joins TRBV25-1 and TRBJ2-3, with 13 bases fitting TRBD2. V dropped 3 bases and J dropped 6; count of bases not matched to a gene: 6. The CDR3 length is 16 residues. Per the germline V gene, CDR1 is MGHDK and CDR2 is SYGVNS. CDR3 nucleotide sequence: TGTGCCAGCAGTGACCTGACTAGCGGGAGGAGGGATACGCAGTATTTT. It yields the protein CASSDLTSGRRDTQYF. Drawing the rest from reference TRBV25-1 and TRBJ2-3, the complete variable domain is EADIYQTPRYLVIGTGKKITLECSQTMGHDKMYWYQQDPGMELHLIHYSYGVNSTEKGDLSSESTVSRIRTEHFPLTLESARPSHTSQYLCASSDLTSGRRDTQYFGPGTRLTVL.

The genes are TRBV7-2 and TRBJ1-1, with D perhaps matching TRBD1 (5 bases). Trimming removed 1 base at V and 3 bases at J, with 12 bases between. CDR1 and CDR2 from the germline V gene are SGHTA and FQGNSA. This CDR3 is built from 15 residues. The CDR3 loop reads CASSLVRQWYTEAFF. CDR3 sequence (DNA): TGTGCCAGCAGCTTAGTCCGACAGTGGTACACTGAAGCTTTCTTT.

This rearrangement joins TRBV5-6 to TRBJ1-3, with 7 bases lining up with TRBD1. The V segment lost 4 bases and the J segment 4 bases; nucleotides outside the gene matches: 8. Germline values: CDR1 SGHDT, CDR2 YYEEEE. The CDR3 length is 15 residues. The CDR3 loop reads CASSAGQPRGNTIYF. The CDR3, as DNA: TGTGCCAGCAGCGCGGGACAGCCTCGGGGAAACACCATATATTTT.

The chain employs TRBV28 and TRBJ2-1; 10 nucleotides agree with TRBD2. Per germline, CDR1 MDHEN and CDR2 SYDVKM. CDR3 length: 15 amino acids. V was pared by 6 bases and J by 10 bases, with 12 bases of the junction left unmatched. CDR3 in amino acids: CASSPGLAPRGEQFF. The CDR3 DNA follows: TGTGCCAGCAGCCCGGGACTAGCGCCCCGTGGGGAGCAGTTCTTC.

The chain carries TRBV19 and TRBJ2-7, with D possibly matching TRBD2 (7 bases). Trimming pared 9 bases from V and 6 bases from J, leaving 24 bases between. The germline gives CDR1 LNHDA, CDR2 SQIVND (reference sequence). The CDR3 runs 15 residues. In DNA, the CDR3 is TGTGCCAGCAAGGGGGGGAGCAGGGTTGAGGCCGAGCAGTACTTC. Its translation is CASKGGSRVEAEQYF.